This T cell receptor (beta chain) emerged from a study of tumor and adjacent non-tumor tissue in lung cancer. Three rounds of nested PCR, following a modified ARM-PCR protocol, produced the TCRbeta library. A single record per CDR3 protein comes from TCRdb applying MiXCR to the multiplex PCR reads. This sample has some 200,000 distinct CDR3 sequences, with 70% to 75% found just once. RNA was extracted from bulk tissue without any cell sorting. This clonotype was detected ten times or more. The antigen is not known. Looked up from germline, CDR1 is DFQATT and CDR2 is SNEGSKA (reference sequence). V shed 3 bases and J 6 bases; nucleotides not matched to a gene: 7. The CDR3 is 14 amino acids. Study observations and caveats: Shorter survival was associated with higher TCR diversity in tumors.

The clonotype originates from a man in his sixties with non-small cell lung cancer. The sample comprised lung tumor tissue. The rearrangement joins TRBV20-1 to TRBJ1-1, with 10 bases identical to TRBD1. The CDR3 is CSARTGGYRAEAFF. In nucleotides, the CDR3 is TGCAGTGCTAGGACAGGGGGCTACAGGGCTGAAGCTTTCTTT.